A selection of T cell receptor beta chains follows, all from one sample in a study of T cell responses to AZD1222 COVID-19 vaccine. Only in-frame clones appear in the TCRdb table, and some are missing; sequencing was by immunoSEQ multiplex PCR. The data show some 150,000 clones, around 84% seen once. This sample comprised peripheral blood, obtained 28 days after the second AZD1222 dose. The receptor set was obtained from an adult who received the AZD1222 COVID-19 vaccine. The CDR3 runs from the conserved cysteine through the conserved F or W. The D gene is left open where the match is weak. Some rows have no size entry. The others give once, few or many, or a class for an expanded clone.

j_gene: TRBJ2-6
d_gene: NA
v_gene: TRBV5-6
abundance: NA
CDR3nt: TGTGCCAGCAGCTCTTCTAGCGTCCTGACTTTC
CDR3aa: CASSSSSVLTF

j_gene: TRBJ1-5
d_gene: NA
v_gene: TRBV24-1
abundance: NA
CDR3nt: TGTGCCACCTCAGGGGAGAACAGCAATCAGCCCCAGCATTTT
CDR3aa: CATSGENSNQPQHF

j_gene: TRBJ2-6
d_gene: NA
v_gene: TRBV21-1
abundance: NA
CDR3nt: TGTGCCAGCAGCAAAGTGGGGGGAAGCGGCTCTGGGGCCAACGTCCTGACTTTC
CDR3aa: CASSKVGGSGSGANVLTF

j_gene: TRBJ1-1
d_gene: TRBD1
v_gene: TRBV6-5
abundance: NA
CDR3nt: TGTGCCAGCAGTTCTACGACAGGGTTGAGCACTGAAGCTTTCTTT
CDR3aa: CASSSTTGLSTEAFF

j_gene: TRBJ2-7
d_gene: NA
v_gene: TRBV6-5
abundance: NA
CDR3nt: TGTGCCAGCGGAAAGGGGCGGGATGAGTACGAGCAGTACTTC
CDR3aa: CASGKGRDEYEQYF

j_gene: TRBJ1-2
d_gene: NA
v_gene: TRBV30
abundance: NA
CDR3nt: TGTGCCTGGAGTGTACAGGCTGGCTACACCTTC
CDR3aa: CAWSVQAGYTF

j_gene: TRBJ1-2
d_gene: TRBD1
v_gene: TRBV10-2
abundance: NA
CDR3nt: TGCGCCAGCATAGTCGGTCGGGGACAGGGAGGAGAGGGCTACACCTTC
CDR3aa: CASIVGRGQGGEGYTF

j_gene: TRBJ2-1
d_gene: TRBD1
v_gene: TRBV27
abundance: NA
CDR3nt: TGTGCCAGCAGTCTCGGACAGGGGGGCGGTGAGCAGTTCTTC
CDR3aa: CASSLGQGGGEQFF

j_gene: TRBJ2-1
d_gene: TRBD2
v_gene: TRBV6-5
abundance: NA
CDR3nt: TGTGCCAGCAGTTCGCCCCTAGCGGGAGGGTTGAATGAGCAGTTCTTC
CDR3aa: CASSSPLAGGLNEQFF

j_gene: TRBJ2-1
d_gene: TRBD2
v_gene: TRBV19
abundance: NA
CDR3nt: TGTGCCAGTAGTTTGCGGGGGGGGCCATATTCCTACAATGAGCAGTTCTTC
CDR3aa: CASSLRGGPYSYNEQFF

j_gene: TRBJ2-7
d_gene: TRBD2
v_gene: TRBV2
abundance: once
CDR3nt: TGTGCCAGCACCCCGGGGCGGACTAGCGGGTTCTACGAGCAGTACTTC
CDR3aa: CASTPGRTSGFYEQYF

j_gene: TRBJ2-7
d_gene: NA
v_gene: TRBV11-3
abundance: NA
CDR3nt: TGTGCCAGCCCCCTGGGGGGGCGAGGCTACGAGCAGTACTTC
CDR3aa: CASPLGGRGYEQYF

j_gene: TRBJ1-3
d_gene: TRBD1
v_gene: TRBV9
abundance: NA
CDR3nt: TGTGCCAGCAGCGTATCCTCCACCGGGACAGGGTCTTCGAGCTCTGGAAACACCATATATTTT
CDR3aa: CASSVSSTGTGSSSSGNTIYF

j_gene: TRBJ2-1
d_gene: NA
v_gene: TRBV14
abundance: NA
CDR3nt: TGTGCCAGCAGCCAAGCTCGACGGTTCAGCGGCCCCTACAATGAGCAGTTCTTC
CDR3aa: CASSQARRFSGPYNEQFF

j_gene: TRBJ2-1
d_gene: TRBD2
v_gene: TRBV5-1
abundance: NA
CDR3nt: TGCGCCAGCAGCTTAGCGGGAGGGCGGGGATACAATGAGCAGTTCTTC
CDR3aa: CASSLAGGRGYNEQFF

j_gene: TRBJ1-3
d_gene: TRBD1
v_gene: TRBV14
abundance: NA
CDR3nt: TGTGCCAGCAGCCAAAGGGACAGATCACGAAACACCATATATTTT
CDR3aa: CASSQRDRSRNTIYF

j_gene: TRBJ2-3
d_gene: NA
v_gene: TRBV5-1
abundance: NA
CDR3nt: TGCGCCAGCAGCTTGGCCAAGCCCGACACAGATACGCAGTATTTT
CDR3aa: CASSLAKPDTDTQYF

j_gene: TRBJ2-7
d_gene: NA
v_gene: TRBV7-2
abundance: NA
CDR3nt: TGTGCCAGCAGCAGCCCGGGACGTTCCTTGGAGCAGTACTTC
CDR3aa: CASSSPGRSLEQYF

j_gene: TRBJ2-5
d_gene: NA
v_gene: TRBV11-2
abundance: NA
CDR3nt: TGTGCCAGCAGCTCCTATGACCTCCTCCAAGAGACCCAGTACTTC
CDR3aa: CASSSYDLLQETQYF

j_gene: TRBJ1-3
d_gene: NA
v_gene: TRBV19
abundance: NA
CDR3nt: TGTGCCAGTAGTATCCAGGGCGCTGGAAACACCATATATTTT
CDR3aa: CASSIQGAGNTIYF

j_gene: TRBJ1-4
d_gene: NA
v_gene: TRBV18
abundance: NA
CDR3nt: TGTGCCAGCTCAATTGGGGCTCGAAATGAAAAACTGTTTTTT
CDR3aa: CASSIGARNEKLFF

j_gene: TRBJ1-5
d_gene: NA
v_gene: TRBV6-5
abundance: NA
CDR3nt: TGTGCCAGCAGTTACGAGGGCCGGCAGCCCCAGCATTTT
CDR3aa: CASSYEGRQPQHF

j_gene: TRBJ1-4
d_gene: NA
v_gene: TRBV3-1/TRBV3-2
abundance: NA
CDR3nt: TGTGCCAGCAGCCTCCAGGGGACCGTTGAAAAACTGTTTTTT
CDR3aa: CASSLQGTVEKLFF

j_gene: TRBJ1-2
d_gene: TRBD1
v_gene: TRBV7-9
abundance: once
CDR3nt: TGTGCCAGCAGCTCGACAGGGGCCGATGGCTACACCTTC
CDR3aa: CASSSTGADGYTF

j_gene: TRBJ2-3
d_gene: TRBD2
v_gene: TRBV10-2
abundance: NA
CDR3nt: TGCGCCAGCACCTTTGATAGCGGGGGGGCCGGTTCTCAGTATTTT
CDR3aa: CASTFDSGGAGSQYF

j_gene: TRBJ2-1
d_gene: NA
v_gene: TRBV5-4
abundance: few
CDR3nt: TGTGCCAGCAGCTCAGCGGCCCGCTCCTACAATGAGCAGTTCTTC
CDR3aa: CASSSAARSYNEQFF

j_gene: TRBJ2-1
d_gene: TRBD2
v_gene: TRBV5-4
abundance: NA
CDR3nt: TGTGCCAGCAGCTCCGGGACTAGCGGGGTTTCCTACAATGAGCAGTTCTTC
CDR3aa: CASSSGTSGVSYNEQFF

j_gene: TRBJ1-4
d_gene: NA
v_gene: TRBV7-2
abundance: once
CDR3nt: TGTGCCAGCAGCTTATGGCCATCCTCGACCGAGGAGGGAGGAAAACTGTTTTTT
CDR3aa: CASSLWPSSTEEGGKLFF

j_gene: TRBJ2-5
d_gene: TRBD2
v_gene: TRBV6-2/TRBV6-3
abundance: NA
CDR3nt: TGTGCCAGCAGTACACTAGCGGGCCAAGAGACCCAGTACTTC
CDR3aa: CASSTLAGQETQYF

j_gene: TRBJ1-1
d_gene: NA
v_gene: TRBV7-4
abundance: few
CDR3nt: TGTGCCAGCAGCTTGGAGAAAGGGAGGGTTCGGACTGAAGCTTTCTTT
CDR3aa: CASSLEKGRVRTEAFF

j_gene: TRBJ2-3
d_gene: TRBD2
v_gene: TRBV19
abundance: few
CDR3nt: TGTGCCAGTAGAATTTCTGGGGGAGGGACAGATACGCAGTATTTT
CDR3aa: CASRISGGGTDTQYF

j_gene: TRBJ1-3
d_gene: NA
v_gene: TRBV7-2
abundance: few
CDR3nt: TGTGCCAGCAGCTTAGGGATTCGAGCCGGAAACACCATATATTTT
CDR3aa: CASSLGIRAGNTIYF

j_gene: TRBJ2-2
d_gene: NA
v_gene: TRBV3-1/TRBV3-2
abundance: NA
CDR3nt: TGTGCCAGCAGTCCCCAGACTACTTTAACCGGGGAGCTGTTTTTT
CDR3aa: CASSPQTTLTGELFF

j_gene: TRBJ1-4
d_gene: TRBD1
v_gene: TRBV7-8
abundance: once
CDR3nt: TGTGCCAGCAGCTTAGGGCTTTTGGACAGGGTGTTTTTT
CDR3aa: CASSLGLLDRVFF

j_gene: TRBJ2-3
d_gene: NA
v_gene: TRBV5-1
abundance: NA
CDR3nt: TGCGCCAGCAGTTATTTGTCTAGGACAGATACGCAGTATTTT
CDR3aa: CASSYLSRTDTQYF

j_gene: TRBJ2-1
d_gene: NA
v_gene: TRBV6-5
abundance: NA
CDR3nt: TGTGCCAGCAGTTACTCAGGGGCCGTGGAGCAGTTCTTC
CDR3aa: CASSYSGAVEQFF

j_gene: TRBJ1-1
d_gene: NA
v_gene: TRBV4-1
abundance: NA
CDR3nt: TGCGCCAGCAGAGGGGGTGAGCCAAACACTGAAGCTTTCTTT
CDR3aa: CASRGGEPNTEAFF

j_gene: TRBJ1-1
d_gene: TRBD1
v_gene: TRBV3-1/TRBV3-2
abundance: NA
CDR3nt: TGTGCCAGCAGCCAAGGGACAGGGAACACTGAAGCTTTCTTT
CDR3aa: CASSQGTGNTEAFF

j_gene: TRBJ1-6
d_gene: NA
v_gene: TRBV7-8
abundance: NA
CDR3nt: TGTGCCAGCAGCTCCCAGTTTAATTCACCCCTCCACTTT
CDR3aa: CASSSQFNSPLHF

j_gene: TRBJ2-5
d_gene: TRBD2
v_gene: TRBV7-2
abundance: NA
CDR3nt: TGTGCCAGCAGCTCCGGGACTAGCGAGACCCAGTACTTC
CDR3aa: CASSSGTSETQYF

j_gene: TRBJ1-5
d_gene: NA
v_gene: TRBV12-3/TRBV12-4
abundance: NA
CDR3nt: TGTGCCAGCAGTCTCTCCGGGCCCCAGCATTTT
CDR3aa: CASSLSGPQHF

j_gene: TRBJ2-7
d_gene: NA
v_gene: TRBV27
abundance: NA
CDR3nt: TGTGCCAGCAGGGGATTGGGACACCCGGACGAGCAGTACTTC
CDR3aa: CASRGLGHPDEQYF

j_gene: TRBJ1-1
d_gene: NA
v_gene: TRBV27
abundance: NA
CDR3nt: TGTGCCAGCAAGGGCACTCACACTGAAGCTTTCTTT
CDR3aa: CASKGTHTEAFF

j_gene: TRBJ2-1
d_gene: NA
v_gene: TRBV2
abundance: few
CDR3nt: TGTGCCAGCAGCGTTACTAGTTTATCCTACAATGAGCAGTTCTTC
CDR3aa: CASSVTSLSYNEQFF

j_gene: TRBJ1-2
d_gene: NA
v_gene: TRBV30
abundance: NA
CDR3nt: TGTGCCTGGAGTGGCGAGGTTAGGCCGCCAAAGGACTATGGCTACACCTTC
CDR3aa: CAWSGEVRPPKDYGYTF

j_gene: TRBJ1-2
d_gene: TRBD1
v_gene: TRBV18
abundance: NA
CDR3nt: TGTGCCAGCTCACCCGGGACAGGGAATGGGTATGGCTACACCTTC
CDR3aa: CASSPGTGNGYGYTF

j_gene: TRBJ1-3
d_gene: NA
v_gene: TRBV9
abundance: NA
CDR3nt: TGTGCCAGTGCAGGGACCGCGGGGTTCACTGGAAACACCATATATTTT
CDR3aa: CASAGTAGFTGNTIYF

j_gene: TRBJ2-7
d_gene: TRBD1
v_gene: TRBV27
abundance: NA
CDR3nt: TGTGCCAGCAGTGCCGCGGACAGGGGGCGCGAGCAGTACTTC
CDR3aa: CASSAADRGREQYF

j_gene: TRBJ2-3
d_gene: TRBD2
v_gene: TRBV15
abundance: NA
CDR3nt: TGTGCCACCAGCAGAGGGGGATCGCTAGGACTAGCGGGTACCACAGGTACGCAGTATTTT
CDR3aa: CATSRGGSLGLAGTTGTQYF

j_gene: TRBJ2-5
d_gene: NA
v_gene: TRBV11-2
abundance: NA
CDR3nt: TGTGCCACCCAGGGGAGGTGGGACCAAGAGACCCAGTACTTC
CDR3aa: CATQGRWDQETQYF

j_gene: TRBJ2-3
d_gene: NA
v_gene: TRBV2
abundance: NA
CDR3nt: TGTGCCAGCAGTGATATCAGTCCAGATACGCAGTATTTT
CDR3aa: CASSDISPDTQYF

j_gene: TRBJ2-3
d_gene: NA
v_gene: TRBV28
abundance: NA
CDR3nt: TGTGCCAGCAGGCACCCTAGGGAGGATACGCAGTATTTT
CDR3aa: CASRHPREDTQYF

j_gene: TRBJ2-3
d_gene: NA
v_gene: TRBV2
abundance: NA
CDR3nt: TGTGCCAGCAGTGCCCTTCGGGATACGCAGTATTTT
CDR3aa: CASSALRDTQYF

j_gene: TRBJ2-7
d_gene: TRBD2
v_gene: TRBV7-9
abundance: NA
CDR3nt: TGTGCCAGCAGCCCTTGGACTAGCGGGCGAAGGTACGAGCAGTACTTC
CDR3aa: CASSPWTSGRRYEQYF

j_gene: TRBJ2-1
d_gene: NA
v_gene: TRBV5-4
abundance: NA
CDR3nt: TGTGCCAGCAGCTTGCTTGCAACGGGGGGCGGAAATGAGCAGTTCTTC
CDR3aa: CASSLLATGGGNEQFF

j_gene: TRBJ2-1
d_gene: NA
v_gene: TRBV6-4
abundance: NA
CDR3nt: TGTGCCAGCAAGGAAGGTAGCGGCTCCTACAATGAGCAGTTCTTC
CDR3aa: CASKEGSGSYNEQFF

j_gene: TRBJ2-7
d_gene: NA
v_gene: TRBV6-5
abundance: NA
CDR3nt: TGTGCCAGCCACCCCGGGAGTTACGAGCAGTACTTC
CDR3aa: CASHPGSYEQYF

j_gene: TRBJ1-2
d_gene: NA
v_gene: TRBV9
abundance: NA
CDR3nt: TGTGCCAGCAGCGTATTCGGAGGACCAAACTATGGCTACACCTTC
CDR3aa: CASSVFGGPNYGYTF

j_gene: TRBJ2-7
d_gene: NA
v_gene: TRBV28
abundance: NA
CDR3nt: TGTGCCAGCGGGGACGGGGCAGAGCAGTACTTC
CDR3aa: CASGDGAEQYF